This T cell receptor beta chain was profiled in a study of blood T cell repertoires in COVID-19 (dated by TCRdb to about 2020). With regard to the full study: The collaborator samples originated in the United States, Italy and Spain and spanned the acute and convalescent phases of COVID-19. Samples were obtained from the ongoing ImmuneRACE study (first 160 participants) and from some 1,200 subjects provided by 6 global collaborators. Subjects who had been exposed to COVID-19, were actively infected with it, or had recovered from it provided the deeply sampled blood TCRbeta repertoires that made up the dataset. Where HLA class I and class II types were available, the types were taken from metadata supplied by the sample provider, not from assay-based typing. The repertoires were released in a freely available public database meant as a resource for research on the immune response to SARS-CoV-2. The prospective study material was composed of cDNA or gDNA derived from T cells, B-cell-depleted T cells, or PBMCs. The sample metadata nearly always contained a de-identified subject ID, COVID-19 status, age in years and sex.

The junction shows trimming of 2 bases on V and 6 bases on J, and the gene matches do not reach 6 bases of it. Its CDR3 holds 15 amino acids, cysteine through phenylalanine. Only CDR3 DNA remains: 45 bases, in frame from the first base. The germline V gene supplies CDR1 SGHRS and CDR2 YFSETQ. Summary of the overall study and its limitations: The amount of clinical and demographic metadata varied by source and participant and was provided uncurated.

The immunoSEQ Assay, a bias-controlled multiplex PCR, was used to amplify TCRbeta CDR3 regions from genomic DNA. On the authors' methods: The number of nucleated cells in each sample was estimated by amplification of reference gene primers within the assay. To quantify the absolute abundance of each unique TCRbeta CDR3 rearrangement, sequence reads were collapsed and filtered. For each sample, productive Simpson clonality was calculated as the square root of Simpson's diversity index across productive rearrangements. TCRdb carries this immuneACCESS record with in-frame sequences only. Its versions omit some clonotypes, under half of them owing to an unresolved V gene in the studies checked, with the rest unexplained. V and J calls and clone size are given by that table; D and trimming were obtained from the DNA. The sample table contains approximately 100,000 clones; only one count was recorded for 69% of them. About 6% of the sample comes from the top ten.

A note on this clone: There is no known antigen for this receptor. No base quality information exists; no much larger clone differs at one position.

Collaborating institutions collected whole blood in K2EDTA tubes following their own protocols. For TCRbeta analysis, collaborators shipped samples in one of three forms: frozen whole blood, isolated PBMCs, or DNA extracted from either of those sample types. The receptor was isolated from a man older than 75 with acute or convalescent COVID-19. The chain links TRBV5-1 with TRBJ2-1; TRBD1 fits 9 bases in the junction. Sequenced sample: peripheral blood. The DNA sequence is as follows: TGCGCCAGCAGCTTAGACGGGACAGGGCCCAATGAGCAGTTCTTC. It translates to CASSLDGTGPNEQFF.